This T cell receptor (beta chain) comes out of a study of blood T cell repertoires in COVID-19. V gave up 6 bases and J gave up 5 bases; unmatched junction bases: 9. In germline, CDR1 is MNHEY, CDR2 SVGAGI. The CDR3 loop spans 15 amino acids. As originally analysed: Counts of nucleated cells, estimated from reference gene primer amplification, were obtained. Produced via immunoSEQ multiplex PCR; TCRdb's table is partial and in-frame only. V, J and clone size were drawn from that table, and D and trimming were deduced from the DNA. The top ten hold roughly 17% of the sample, which has about 140,000 clones, about 83% seen once.

The V and J genes are TRBV6-5 and TRBJ2-1; TRBD2 aligns across 8 bases. Sequenced input: peripheral blood. The clonotype originates from a man aged 45-60 years with acute or convalescent COVID-19. Written as DNA, the CDR3 is TGTGCCAGCAGGAAAGGACTAGCAGACAACAATGAGCAGTTCTTC. Translated, it gives CASRKGLADNNEQFF.